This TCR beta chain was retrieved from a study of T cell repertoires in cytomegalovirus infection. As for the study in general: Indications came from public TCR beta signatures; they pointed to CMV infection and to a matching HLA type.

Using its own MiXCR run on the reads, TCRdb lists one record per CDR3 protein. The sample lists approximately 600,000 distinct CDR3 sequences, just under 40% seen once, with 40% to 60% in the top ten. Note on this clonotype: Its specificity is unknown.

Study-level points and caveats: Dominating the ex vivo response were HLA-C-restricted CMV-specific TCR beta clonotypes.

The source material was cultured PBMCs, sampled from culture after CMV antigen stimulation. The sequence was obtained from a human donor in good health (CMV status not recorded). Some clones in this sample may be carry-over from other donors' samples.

CDR3 amino acids: CASSPPQGRSTDTQYF. The CDR3, as DNA: TGTGCCAGCAGCCCCCCACAGGGCAGGTCGACAGATACGCAGTATTTT. This chain connects TRBV7-9 to TRBJ2-3, with D perhaps matching TRBD1 (6 bases). Trimming took off 5 bases at V and 3 bases at J, with 18 bases between the two ends. The length of the CDR3 is 16 residues. Germline lookup yields CDR1 SEHNR and CDR2 FQNEAQ (reference sequence). The full variable domain, completed using reference TRBV7-9 and TRBJ2-3, is DTGVSQNPRHKITKRGQNVTFRCDPISEHNRLYWYRQTLGQGPEFLTYFQNEAQLEKSRLLSDRFSAERPKGSFSTLEIQRTEQGDSAMYLCASSPPQGRSTDTQYFGPGTRLTVL.